These 26 T cell receptor beta chains were sequenced from one sample in a study of blood T cell repertoires in COVID-19. The assay was immunoSEQ multiplex PCR, and TCRdb's table has in-frame clones only and misses some. The sample contains a few hundred thousand clones, 80% to 95% of which appear only once. Sequencing used PBMCs or T cells enriched from blood (not recorded which). These receptors were collected from a woman aged 25 to 39 who had recovered from COVID-19.

The CDR3 sequence is CASSQEGGGYGYTF. CDR3 DNA sequence: TGCGCCAGCAGCCAAGAAGGGGGCGGCTATGGCTACACCTTC. The J gene is TRBJ1-2, the V gene TRBV4-3; 7 nucleotides line up with TRBD1. Germline V gene lookup returns CDR1 LGHNA and CDR2 YSLEER. The CDR3 runs to 14 residues. J lost 4 bases, V lost 0 bases, and 2 bases had no gene match.

A single count supports this clone. The rearrangement joins TRBV28 to TRBJ1-6, with TRBD1 matching 8 bases. This CDR3 is 14 amino acids long. V was clipped by 2 bases and J by 10 bases; unmatched bases: 4. In germline, CDR1 is MDHEN, CDR2 SYDVKM. DNA for the CDR3: TGTGCCAGCAGTTTACAGGGGGCAGGCTCACCCCTCCACTTT. Translation: CASSLQGAGSPLHF.

This chain uses TRBV7-6 with TRBJ2-1; 9 nucleotides align to TRBD2. The CDR3 sequence is 15 residues long. CDR1 SGHVS and CDR2 FNYEAQ come from the germline V gene. V lost 4 bases and J lost 0; bases outside the gene matches: 1. CDR3 DNA: TGTGCCAGCAGCTATAGCGGGAGCTCCTACAATGAGCAGTTCTTC. This gives the protein CASSYSGSSYNEQFF.

V usage is TRBV28 and J usage is TRBJ2-7, with D maybe TRBD1 (5 bases). V lost 2 bases, J lost 2 bases, and 7 bases lay in between. Germline loops: CDR1 MDHEN, CDR2 SYDVKM. This CDR3 contains 13 residues. The CDR3: CASSLNRPYEQYF. Here the CDR3 DNA reads TGTGCCAGCAGTTTAAACAGGCCCTACGAGCAGTACTTC. The full variable domain, completed using reference TRBV28 and TRBJ2-7, is DVKVTQSSRYLVKRTGEKVFLECVQDMDHENMFWYRQDPGLGLRLIYFSYDVKMKEKGDIPEGYSVSREKKERFSLILESASTNQTSMYLCASSLNRPYEQYFGPGTRLTVT.

J is TRBJ1-5 and V is TRBV19, with D tentatively TRBD1 (6 bases). Germline assignment: CDR1 LNHDA and CDR2 SQIVND (reference sequence). Trimming shortened V by 7 bases and J by 9 bases, and 16 bases separated the two germline ends. This CDR3 has 13 residues. The chain's CDR3 is CASTTGTNGPQHF. In DNA form, the CDR3 reads TGTGCCAGTACCACAGGGACCAATGGGCCCCAGCATTTT.

J is TRBJ2-1 and V is TRBV28, with TRBD2 matching 8 bases. The germline V gene has CDR1 MDHEN and CDR2 SYDVKM. The CDR3 has 14 residues. Losses at the gene ends were 6 bases for V and 0 bases for J; bases not matched to a gene: 1. CDR3 bases: TGTGCCAGCAGGAGCGGGAGCTCCTACAATGAGCAGTTCTTC. Its translation is CASRSGSSYNEQFF.

V is TRBV10-3 and J is TRBJ2-1; 10 bases line up with TRBD2. The CDR3 has 16 amino acids. Germline assignment: CDR1 ENHRY and CDR2 SYGVKD. J lost 8 bases, V lost 6 bases, and 13 bases had no gene match. The CDR3 sequence: CAISITSVAGGDEQFF. Here the CDR3 DNA reads TGTGCCATCAGCATTACCAGCGTAGCGGGAGGCGATGAGCAGTTCTTC.

The chain is built from TRBV29-1 and TRBJ2-7, with D unclear. In germline, CDR1 is SQVTM, CDR2 ANQGSEA. CDR3 length equals 12 residues. V lost 0 bases to trimming and J lost 5 bases, with 8 bases between them. The CDR3 nucleotides read TGCAGCGTTGAAGATCTTCGGGACGAGCAGTACTTC. Translation: CSVEDLRDEQYF.

This sequence joins TRBV5-1 and TRBJ2-5; perhaps TRBD2 as D (6 bases). Per the germline V gene, CDR1 is SGHRS and CDR2 is YFSETQ. The CDR3 is 13 amino acids. V lost 4 bases and J 4 bases, leaving 11 bases between the germline ends. CDR3 sequence reads: CASSLRRGETQYF. DNA of the CDR3: TGCGCCAGCAGCCTTAGGCGGGGAGAGACCCAGTACTTC.

The chain joins TRBV27 to TRBJ2-1; D gene unclear. Trimming removed 11 bases from V and 9 bases from J, with 23 bases in between. The CDR3 loop spans 14 amino acids. Germline V lookup: CDR1 MNHEY, CDR2 SMNVEV (reference sequence). Here the CDR3 reads CALRTGPSSTEQFF. DNA for the CDR3: TGTGCCCTAAGAACGGGTCCATCCTCCACTGAGCAGTTCTTC.

The V call is TRBV19, the J call TRBJ1-2; 10 nucleotides match TRBD1. V shed 7 bases, J shed 3 bases, and the junction held 5 bases outside the gene matches. CDR1 and CDR2 from the germline V gene are LNHDA and SQIVND (reference sequence). CDR3 length: 14 amino acids. The CDR3 DNA reads as TGTGCCAGTAAACTGACAGGGGGCGACTATGGCTACACCTTC. It yields the protein CASKLTGGDYGYTF.

This clone was seen a few times. The chain recombines TRBV7-2 with TRBJ2-7; TRBD2 matches 8 bases. The CDR3 spans 15 residues. V gave up 1 base and J gave up 6 bases; unmatched junction bases: 8. CDR1 SGHTA and CDR2 FQGNSA come from the germline V gene. The DNA for the CDR3 is TGTGCCAGCAGCTTAGGAGCGGGAGTTTCCGCCGAGCAGTACTTC. Translated: CASSLGAGVSAEQYF. Full variable domain (rest looked up from reference TRBV7-2 and TRBJ2-7): GAGVSQSPSNKVTEKGKDVELRCDPISGHTALYWYRQSLGQGLEFLIYFQGNSAPDKSGLPSDRFSAERTGGSVSTLTIQRTQQEDSAVYLCASSLGAGVSAEQYFGPGTRLTVT.

V gene TRBV19 combines with J gene TRBJ2-1; D possibly corresponds to TRBD1 (7 bases). Trimming left V 5 bases short and J 3 bases short, with 11 bases between. This CDR3 contains 14 residues. Germline lookup yields CDR1 LNHDA and CDR2 SQIVND (reference sequence). The CDR3 DNA reads as TGTGCCAGTAGTGCGGGGACAGTCTACAATGAGCAGTTCTTC. Translation: CASSAGTVYNEQFF.

The chain carries TRBV30 and TRBJ2-7, with D possibly matching TRBD2 (6 bases). Germline V gene lookup returns CDR1 GTSNPN and CDR2 SVGIG (reference sequence). V was clipped by 2 bases and J by 1 base, with 15 bases between them. The CDR3 has 15 amino acids. The chain's CDR3 is CAWSWIGTRSYEQYF. CDR3 nucleotides: TGTGCCTGGAGTTGGATAGGGACTCGATCCTACGAGCAGTACTTC. Full variable domain (rest looked up from reference TRBV30 and TRBJ2-7): SQTIHQWPATLVQPVGSPLSLECTVEGTSNPNLYWYRQAAGRGLQLLFYSVGIGQISSEVPQNLSASRPQDRQFILSSKKLLLSDSGFYLCAWSWIGTRSYEQYFGPGTRLTVT.

This chain uses TRBV24-1 with TRBJ1-5, with 11 positions matching TRBD1. This CDR3 has 14 amino acids. The J segment lost 7 bases and the V segment lost 5 bases, leaving 3 bases of the junction unmatched. Germline CDR1 reads KGHDR; CDR2 reads SFDVKD. CDR3 residues: CATSGTGGGQPQHF. CDR3 in DNA: TGTGCCACCAGTGGGACAGGGGGCGGGCAGCCCCAGCATTTT.

The gene calls are TRBV7-2 and TRBJ1-2; the D is unclear. The length of the CDR3 is 13 residues. Germline assignment: CDR1 SGHTA and CDR2 FQGNSA. V lost 3 bases and J 8 bases, leaving 13 bases between the germline ends. In DNA, the CDR3 is TGTGCCAGCAGCTTCAAGGGCTCGGGGGGCTACACCTTC. This sequence encodes CASSFKGSGGYTF.

The J gene is TRBJ1-3, the V gene TRBV11-2; 9 bases align to TRBD1. J was trimmed by 2 bases and V by 5 bases; bases with no gene match: 4. Germline-derived CDR1 and CDR2 are SGHAT and FQNNGV. The CDR3 length is 15 residues. CDR3 residues: CASSETGGTGNTIYF. The CDR3 DNA is TGTGCCAGCAGCGAGACAGGGGGAACTGGAAACACCATATATTTT.

The chain employs TRBV27 and TRBJ2-1; D may be TRBD2 (5 bases). This CDR3 contains 14 residues. The V gene lost 6 bases and the J gene lost 5 bases, with 14 bases spanning the gap. The germline V gene has CDR1 MNHEY and CDR2 SMNVEV (reference sequence). The CDR3 region has the DNA TGTGCCAGCAGGGACTTCACACGTCACAATGAGCAGTTCTTC. This codes for CASRDFTRHNEQFF.

The gene calls are TRBV3-1 (or the pseudogene TRBV3-2) and TRBJ1-2; 8 positions match TRBD1. The CDR3 is 15 amino acids. Germline V gene sequence: CDR1 LGHDT, CDR2 YNNKEL (reference sequence). V lost 3 bases and J lost 6; bases outside the gene matches: 9. The CDR3 spells CASSQIPDRVDGYTF. In DNA, the CDR3 is TGTGCCAGCAGCCAGATTCCGGACAGGGTGGATGGCTACACCTTC.

This clone was seen once. V is TRBV27 and J is TRBJ2-1, with a tentative D call TRBD1 (5 bases). V dropped 10 bases and J dropped 8 bases, with 21 bases sitting between them. From germline, CDR1 is MNHEY and CDR2 SMNVEV (reference sequence). This CDR3 comprises 14 residues. The CDR3 sequence is CATKTGRVLDEQFF. In DNA form, the CDR3 reads TGTGCCACCAAAACGGGCAGGGTACTCGATGAGCAGTTCTTC.

Regarding this clone: In the same sample, other DNA sequences code for this CDR3. This sequence joins TRBV28 and TRBJ1-2, with D perhaps TRBD1 (6 bases). This CDR3 contains 13 residues. The ends were cut back, 3 bases at V and 2 bases at J, with 7 bases in the middle. Germline CDR1 is MDHEN and CDR2 is SYDVKM. CDR3 amino acids: CASSLGQNYGYTF. The CDR3 bases are TGTGCCAGCAGTTTGGGACAAAACTATGGCTACACCTTC.

This sequence joins TRBV5-1 and TRBJ1-6; D is possibly TRBD1 (6 bases). The germline V gene has CDR1 SGHRS and CDR2 YFSETQ. CDR3 length: 14 amino acids. V shed 4 bases and J shed 7 bases, with 12 bases lying between them. CDR3 sequence (DNA): TGCGCCAGCAGCCCAGGACAGACCAATTCACCCCTCCACTTT. Its translation is CASSPGQTNSPLHF.

The chain combines TRBV10-3 with TRBJ1-1; 9 positions match TRBD1. V shed 3 bases and J 2 bases; nucleotides not matched to a gene: 4. Per the germline V gene, CDR1 is ENHRY and CDR2 is SYGVKD. The CDR3 has 15 amino acids. The chain's CDR3 is CAISEVGQGNTEAFF. The CDR3 bases are TGTGCCATCAGTGAAGTGGGACAGGGAAACACTGAAGCTTTCTTT.

The V gene is TRBV6-5, the J gene TRBJ2-7; TRBD1 matches 7 bases. Trimming cost V 6 bases and J 3 bases; bases outside gene matches: 8. The CDR3 sequence is 14 residues long. Germline values: CDR1 MNHEY, CDR2 SVGAGI. The CDR3 protein is CASRNRGPGYEQYF. CDR3 nucleotides: TGTGCCAGCAGGAACAGGGGCCCCGGCTACGAGCAGTACTTC.

V is TRBV19 and J is TRBJ1-5; D is uncertain. With 7 bases removed from V and 6 bases from J, the gap between germline ends came to 13 bases. The CDR3 is 13 residues long. Per germline, CDR1 LNHDA and CDR2 SQIVND (reference sequence). The CDR3 here is CASKKGDGQPQHF. The CDR3, as DNA: TGTGCCAGTAAGAAGGGAGACGGTCAGCCCCAGCATTTT. The full variable domain, with the rest looked up from reference TRBV19 and TRBJ1-5, is DGGITQSPKYLFRKEGQNVTLSCEQNLNHDAMYWYRQDPGQGLRLIYYSQIVNDFQKGDIAEGYSVSREKKESFPLTVTSAQKNPTAFYLCASKKGDGQPQHFGDGTRLSIL.

V gene TRBV5-1 combines with J gene TRBJ1-5; 8 positions match TRBD1. From germline, CDR1 is SGHRS and CDR2 YFSETQ. The V gene end was trimmed by 0 bases and the J gene end by 13 bases; junction bases not matched to a gene: 6. The CDR3 is 13 amino acids. This CDR3 reads CASSLAGTGFQHF. DNA for the CDR3: TGCGCCAGCAGCTTGGCCGGGACAGGATTTCAGCATTTT.